The next 18 T cell receptor beta chains were all read from a single sample in a study of T cell responses to AZD1222 COVID-19 vaccine. TCRdb keeps only in-frame clones here, not all; method: immunoSEQ multiplex PCR. Of under 70,000 clones in the sample, over 75% were seen once. The sample here was peripheral blood, taken on day 0 of AZD1222 vaccination. Receptors originate from an adult in good health.

The V call is TRBV18, the J call TRBJ2-5, with D hard to call. CDR3 length equals 14 residues. CDR1 and CDR2 from the germline V gene are KGHSH and LQKENI. V lost 3 bases to trimming and J lost 2 bases, with 10 bases between them. CDR3 amino acids: CASSPASEQETQYF. In DNA form, the CDR3 reads TGTGCCAGCTCACCCGCCAGCGAGCAAGAGACCCAGTACTTC.

The chain has TRBV19 and TRBJ2-2; tentatively, D is TRBD2 (5 bases). The CDR3 length is 15 residues. CDR1 and CDR2 (germline): LNHDA, SQIVND (reference sequence). V was clipped by 7 bases and J by 6 bases, with 18 bases between them. The CDR3 here is CASTPSPGKSGELFF. The DNA for the CDR3 is TGTGCCAGTACCCCGAGCCCGGGGAAGTCCGGGGAGCTGTTTTTT.

This chain links TRBV11-2 with TRBJ2-6; maybe TRBD1 (5 bases). The CDR3 is made up of 17 amino acids. The germline CDR1 and CDR2 sequences are SGHAT and FQNNGV. Trimming took off 5 bases at V and 0 bases at J, with 14 bases between the two ends. This chain's CDR3 is CASSPGHQYSGANVLTF. The DNA of the CDR3 is TGTGCCAGCAGCCCCGGACACCAATACTCTGGGGCCAACGTCCTGACTTTC.

This chain uses TRBV5-4 with TRBJ1-3, with 8 bases matching TRBD1. Germline values: CDR1 SGHNT, CDR2 YYREEE (reference sequence). Trimming removed 3 bases from V and 0 bases from J; junction bases left unmatched: 5. CDR3 length equals 16 residues. For the CDR3, the DNA is TGTGCCAGCAGCTCGGACAGGGAGCGCTCTGGAAACACCATATATTTT. Translation gives CASSSDRERSGNTIYF.

The chain combines TRBV7-2 with TRBJ1-1; weak D call: TRBD1 (5 bases). Trimming removed 3 bases from V and 9 bases from J, with 11 bases in between. The CDR3 runs 12 residues. Germline V gives CDR1 SGHTA, CDR2 FQGNSA. The CDR3 protein is CASSFGGGQAFF. In nucleotides, the CDR3 is TGTGCCAGCAGCTTTGGGGGGGGTCAAGCTTTCTTT.

CDR3 loop: CASRSQGWDTGELFF. CDR3 nucleotides: TGTGCCAGTAGGTCACAGGGGTGGGACACCGGGGAGCTGTTTTTT. The J gene is TRBJ2-2, the V gene TRBV19; 7 positions match TRBD1. Germline V gives CDR1 LNHDA, CDR2 SQIVND (reference sequence). The V segment lost 6 bases and the J segment 3 bases; nucleotides outside the gene matches: 7. The CDR3 loop spans 15 amino acids.

The rearrangement uses TRBV5-6 and TRBJ1-4, with a weak D call TRBD1 (6 bases). The germline CDR1 and CDR2 sequences are SGHDT and YYEEEE. The CDR3 consists of 14 residues. V lost 2 bases and J 7 bases, leaving 12 bases between the germline ends. CDR3 protein: CASSFRGVGEKLFF. CDR3 coding DNA: TGTGCCAGCAGCTTCAGGGGCGTCGGTGAAAAACTGTTTTTT. The variable domain in full, completed from reference TRBV5-6 and TRBJ1-4, reads DAGVTQSPTHLIKTRGQQVTLRCSPKSGHDTVSWYQQALGQGPQFIFQYYEEEERQRGNFPDRFSGHQFPNYSSELNVNALLLGDSALYLCASSFRGVGEKLFFGSGTQLSVL.

The CDR3 loop reads CASSSRPQETQYF. For the CDR3, the DNA is TGTGCCAGCAGCTCACGACCCCAAGAGACCCAGTACTTC. The chain uses TRBV7-8 and TRBJ2-5; no definite D call. The V end was cut by 4 bases, the J end by 1 base, with 7 bases between. CDR3 size: 13 residues. Germline CDR1 reads SGHVS; CDR2 reads FQNEAQ.

This clone was observed a handful of times. The gene calls are TRBV24-1 and TRBJ1-2, with 8 nucleotides matching TRBD1. V was pared by 2 bases and J by 0 bases, with 10 bases of the junction left unmatched. The CDR3 contains 18 residues. In germline, CDR1 is KGHDR, CDR2 SFDVKD. CDR3 coding DNA: TGTGCCACCAGTGATTCACTAGCCGCAGGGGGCCCTAACTATGGCTACACCTTC. Translating it yields CATSDSLAAGGPNYGYTF.

This chain links TRBV27 with TRBJ2-5; 11 nucleotides match TRBD2. The CDR3 contains 15 residues. Germline trimming cut 6 bases from V and 5 bases from J; bases unmatched to any gene: 8. Germline lookup yields CDR1 MNHEY and CDR2 SMNVEV (reference sequence). In DNA form, the CDR3 reads TGTGCCAGCAGGCCTGGGACTAGCGGATGGGAGACCCAGTACTTC. This gives the protein CASRPGTSGWETQYF.

J is TRBJ1-6 and V is TRBV7-9; TRBD1 is a possible D gene (6 bases). With 7 bases removed from V and 6 bases from J, the gap between germline ends came to 19 bases. The germline V gene encodes CDR1 SEHNR and CDR2 FQNEAQ (reference sequence). The CDR3 contains 16 residues. As DNA, the CDR3 is TGTGCCAGCACCCAAGCCGCGGCAGGGGCTAATTCACCCCTCCACTTT. Protein product: CASTQAAAGANSPLHF. Supplemented by reference TRBV7-9 and TRBJ1-6, the full variable domain reads DTGVSQNPRHKITKRGQNVTFRCDPISEHNRLYWYRQTLGQGPEFLTYFQNEAQLEKSRLLSDRFSAERPKGSFSTLEIQRTEQGDSAMYLCASTQAAAGANSPLHFGNGTRLTVT.

V gene TRBV3-1 (or the pseudogene TRBV3-2) combines with J gene TRBJ2-1; 11 bases agree with TRBD2. V trimming: 4 bases; J trimming: 3 bases; junction bases outside the gene matches: 2. Germline CDR1 LGHDT, CDR2 YNNKEL (reference sequence). The CDR3 extends over 15 amino acids. CDR3 in amino acids: CASSLLAGGYNEQFF. DNA for the CDR3: TGTGCCAGCAGCCTCCTAGCGGGAGGCTACAATGAGCAGTTCTTC.

The chain couples TRBV24-1 to TRBJ2-3; 11 bases map to TRBD2. This CDR3 contains 18 residues. After removal of 3 bases from V and 2 bases from J, the junction contained 9 bases not matched to a gene. Germline CDR1 is KGHDR and CDR2 is SFDVKD. The CDR3 spells CATSDRTSGRAYTDTQYF. As DNA, the CDR3 is TGTGCCACCAGTGATCGGACTAGCGGGCGGGCCTACACAGATACGCAGTATTTT.

The chain has TRBV12-3 or TRBV12-4 and TRBJ1-1, with a weak D call TRBD1 (5 bases). The germline V and J ends were trimmed by 6 bases and 5 bases, with 10 bases remaining between them. The CDR3 contains 12 residues. The DNA of the CDR3 is TGTGCCAGCAGACTTGGGGGAACTGAAGCTTTCTTT. Amino acid sequence: CASRLGGTEAFF.

The chain links TRBV19 to TRBJ2-1, with 7 bases identical to TRBD2. V trimming: 6 bases; J trimming: 9 bases; junction bases outside the gene matches: 8. Germline V gives CDR1 LNHDA, CDR2 SQIVND (reference sequence). CDR3 length equals 13 residues. The CDR3 DNA is TGTGCCAGTAGGCCCACGGGAGGTTCTGAGCAGTTCTTC. Its translation is CASRPTGGSEQFF.

V usage is TRBV2 and J usage is TRBJ1-4; 7 bases line up with TRBD1. This CDR3 comprises 15 residues. With 6 bases clipped from V and 5 bases from J, the junction kept 9 bases outside the gene matches. CDR1 is SNHLY and CDR2 is FYNNEI in the germline V gene. The CDR3: CASSAQGRANEKLFF. For the CDR3, the DNA is TGTGCCAGCAGCGCACAGGGGCGCGCAAATGAAAAACTGTTTTTT.

J is TRBJ2-3 and V is TRBV11-2, with 11 positions matching TRBD2. V was clipped by 3 bases and J by 4 bases; unmatched bases: 3. This CDR3 has 15 residues. Germline-derived CDR1 and CDR2 are SGHAT and FQNNGV. The CDR3 DNA follows: TGTGCCAGCAGCTTTAGCGGGAGGGAAGCAGATACGCAGTATTTT. This translates into CASSFSGREADTQYF.

The chain couples TRBV11-2 to TRBJ2-1; D not resolved. The V end lost 0 bases, the J end lost 6 bases, and 6 bases lay between the germline ends. The V gene's germline CDR1 is SGHAT and CDR2 FQNNGV. The CDR3 covers 13 residues. The DNA for the CDR3 is TGTGCCAGCAGCTTAGAAGGCCCCAATGAGCAGTTCTTC. This gives the protein CASSLEGPNEQFF.